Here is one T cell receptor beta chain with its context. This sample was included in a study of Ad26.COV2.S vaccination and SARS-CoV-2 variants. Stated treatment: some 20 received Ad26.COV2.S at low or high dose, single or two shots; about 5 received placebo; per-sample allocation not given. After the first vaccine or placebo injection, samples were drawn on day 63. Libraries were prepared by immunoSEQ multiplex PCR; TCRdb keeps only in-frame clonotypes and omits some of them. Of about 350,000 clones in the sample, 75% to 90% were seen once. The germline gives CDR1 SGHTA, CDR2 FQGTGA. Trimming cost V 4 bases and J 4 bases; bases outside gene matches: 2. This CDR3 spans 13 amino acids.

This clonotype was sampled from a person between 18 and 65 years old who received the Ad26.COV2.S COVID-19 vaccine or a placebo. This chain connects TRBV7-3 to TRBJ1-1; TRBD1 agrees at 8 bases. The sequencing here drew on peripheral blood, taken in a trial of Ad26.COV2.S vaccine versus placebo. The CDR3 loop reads CASSSQGGTEAFF. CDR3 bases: TGTGCCAGCAGCTCACAGGGGGGCACTGAAGCTTTCTTT.